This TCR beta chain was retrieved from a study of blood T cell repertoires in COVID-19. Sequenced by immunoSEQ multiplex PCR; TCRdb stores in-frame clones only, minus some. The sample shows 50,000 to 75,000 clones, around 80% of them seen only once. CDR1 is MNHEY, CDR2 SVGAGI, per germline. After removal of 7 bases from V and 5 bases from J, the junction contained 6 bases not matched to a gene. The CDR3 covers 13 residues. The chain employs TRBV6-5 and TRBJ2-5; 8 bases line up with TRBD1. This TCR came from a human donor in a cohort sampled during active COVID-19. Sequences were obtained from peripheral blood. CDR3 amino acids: CASTPGGFETQYF. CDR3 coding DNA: TGTGCCAGCACCCCAGGGGGCTTCGAGACCCAGTACTTC.